This T cell receptor (beta chain) is drawn from a study of blood T cell repertoires in COVID-19. Living in about two dozen US areas, the participants were between roughly 18 and 89 years of age. Allocation to cohorts depended on clinical history reported by the participants. V lost 6 bases and J lost 2; bases outside the gene matches: 10. The CDR3 has 15 amino acids. CDR1 is LNHDA and CDR2 is SQIVND in the germline V gene (reference sequence). Assay: immunoSEQ multiplex PCR; the TCRdb copy retains only in-frame clones and omits some. The repertoire consists of around 300,000 clones, with around 90% occurring once and the leading ten covering about 5%.

The sequencing sample was made of PBMCs or T cells enriched from blood (not recorded which). The origin of this receptor is a man aged 25-45 years who had recovered from COVID-19. The chain has TRBV19 and TRBJ2-7; TRBD1 aligns across 7 bases. The CDR3 is CASSKRQGPAYEQYF. For the CDR3, the DNA is TGTGCCAGTAGCAAAAGACAGGGCCCAGCCTACGAGCAGTACTTC.